This T cell receptor (beta chain) stems from a study of vaccination and CD4 T cells after COVID-19. To note about this clonotype: Antigen: not known.

As for treatment: approximately 11-day PBMC culture with coronavirus spike peptide pools or control peptides (ViraFEST assay). The collection of CD4+ T cells from the unexposed donor took place before the COVID-19 pandemic (2011-2018). Sequencing of DNA taken from cultured CD4+ T cells relied on the Oncomine TCR Beta short-read assay. TCRdb re-derived calls from the PCR reads in MiXCR, one entry per CDR3 protein. The sample holds some 7,000 distinct CDR3 sequences, 37% seen once. Sequencing was carried out using CD4+ T cells from blood, cultured in vitro. This clonotype originated in a human donor in good health.

CDR3 coding DNA: TGCGCCAGCAGGGAACGGGGAGAGGTACTTTCACCCCTCCACTTT. It yields the protein CASRERGEVLSPLHF. The V gene is TRBV4-1, the J gene TRBJ1-6; D is uncertain. The CDR3 covers 15 residues. Germline V gene lookup returns CDR1 MGHRA and CDR2 YSYEKL. The V end lost 6 bases, the J end lost 9 bases, and 18 bases lay between the germline ends.